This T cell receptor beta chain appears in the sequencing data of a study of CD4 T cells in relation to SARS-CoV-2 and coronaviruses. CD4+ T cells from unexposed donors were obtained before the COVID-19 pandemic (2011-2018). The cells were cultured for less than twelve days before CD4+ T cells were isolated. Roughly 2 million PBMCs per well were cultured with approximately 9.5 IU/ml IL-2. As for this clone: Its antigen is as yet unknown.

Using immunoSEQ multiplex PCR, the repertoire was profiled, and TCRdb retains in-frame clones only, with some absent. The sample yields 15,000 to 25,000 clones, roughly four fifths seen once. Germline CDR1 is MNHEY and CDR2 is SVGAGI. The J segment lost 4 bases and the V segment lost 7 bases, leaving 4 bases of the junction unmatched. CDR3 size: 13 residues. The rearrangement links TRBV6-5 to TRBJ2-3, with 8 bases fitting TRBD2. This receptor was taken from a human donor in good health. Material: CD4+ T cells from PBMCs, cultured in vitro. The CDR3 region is CASNHGRADTQYF. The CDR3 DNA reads TGTGCCAGCAACCACGGGAGGGCAGATACGCAGTATTTT.